One and the same sample provided the 23 T cell receptor beta chains below, sequenced in a study of blood T cell repertoires in COVID-19. Assay used: immunoSEQ multiplex PCR; TCRdb lists only in-frame clones, some missing. The sample lists around 240,000 clones, 82% occurring once. The sequenced sample consisted of peripheral blood. Receptors were obtained from a woman over 75 with acute or convalescent COVID-19.

The sample holds one count of this clone. The V call is TRBV28, the J call TRBJ2-1, with 8 bases identical to TRBD1. Germline V lookup: CDR1 MDHEN, CDR2 SYDVKM. Trimming took 7 bases from V and 4 from J; bases not matched to a gene: 6. CDR3 length: 14 amino acids. The DNA for the CDR3 is TGTGCCAGCATGGGGCAGGGGGCTTACAATGAGCAGTTCTTC. This translates into CASMGQGAYNEQFF.

V usage is TRBV6-5 and J usage is TRBJ1-6; tentative D call: TRBD1 (5 bases). V dropped 1 base and J dropped 8 bases, with 9 bases sitting between them. Per germline, CDR1 MNHEY and CDR2 SVGAGI. The CDR3 sequence is 14 residues long. The chain's CDR3 is CASSYFREDSPLHF. The CDR3, as DNA: TGTGCCAGCAGTTACTTCAGGGAAGATTCACCCCTCCACTTT.

J is TRBJ1-5 and V is TRBV4-2; D uncertain. The CDR3 has 16 amino acids. Germline CDR1 reads LGHNA; CDR2 reads YNFKEQ. Trimming took off 5 bases at V and 5 bases at J, with 19 bases between the two ends. DNA for the CDR3: TGTGCCAGCAGCTCGGCCCTAGGAGCCGGCCATCAGCCCCAGCATTTT. Translating gives CASSSALGAGHQPQHF.

This rearrangement joins TRBV18 to TRBJ2-1, with 11 positions matching TRBD2. V lost 1 base to trimming and J lost 9 bases; unmatched junction nucleotides: 5. The CDR3 runs 15 residues. Germline V gene sequence: CDR1 KGHSH, CDR2 LQKENI. CDR3 in amino acids: CASSPLAGGPSEQFF. CDR3 sequence (DNA): TGTGCCAGCTCACCACTAGCGGGGGGGCCCAGTGAGCAGTTCTTC.

The chain recombines TRBV5-6 with TRBJ2-1; 10 bases align to TRBD2. From germline, CDR1 is SGHDT and CDR2 YYEEEE. This CDR3 has 15 amino acids. V trimming: 5 bases; J trimming: 7 bases; junction bases outside the gene matches: 9. DNA of the CDR3: TGTGCCAGCAGTTCCCAGCGGGAGGGAGGTAATGAGCAGTTCTTC. Translated, it gives CASSSQREGGNEQFF.

The chain links TRBV5-6 to TRBJ1-1, with D unclear. The CDR3 has 14 residues. Germline CDR1 reads SGHDT; CDR2 reads YYEEEE. The V and J ends lost 1 base and 1 base respectively, with 8 bases between them. The CDR3 DNA reads as TGTGCCAGCAGCTTGACAGCTTCGAACACTGAAGCTTTCTTT. Protein: CASSLTASNTEAFF.

The J gene is TRBJ2-1, the V gene TRBV11-2; 15 nucleotides align to TRBD2. J was trimmed by 9 bases and V by 6 bases; bases with no gene match: 6. Germline V CDR1 and CDR2: SGHAT, FQNNGV. The CDR3 has 15 amino acids. The CDR3 region is CASRRTSGRAAEQFF. Written as DNA, the CDR3 is TGTGCCAGCAGACGGACTAGCGGGAGGGCCGCTGAGCAGTTCTTC.

V gene TRBV28 combines with J gene TRBJ2-1; perhaps TRBD1 as D (6 bases). The germline V gene encodes CDR1 MDHEN and CDR2 SYDVKM. Deletions cut 6 bases from V and 0 bases from J, with 12 bases between. The CDR3 contains 15 residues. CDR3 sequence (DNA): TGTGCCAGCAGCCCGGGACACGGCTCCTACAATGAGCAGTTCTTC. It specifies CASSPGHGSYNEQFF.

This sequence joins TRBV6-1 and TRBJ1-2; tentative D call: TRBD1 (5 bases). The germline V gene encodes CDR1 MNHNS and CDR2 SASEGT. The CDR3 contains 13 residues. Trimming cost V 5 bases and J 2 bases, with 9 bases left between them. Here the CDR3 reads CASSYGGNYGYTF. As DNA, the CDR3 is TGTGCCAGCAGTTATGGGGGGAACTATGGCTACACCTTC.

This sequence joins TRBV5-1 and TRBJ1-2, with D tentatively TRBD1 (6 bases). V dropped 4 bases and J dropped 8 bases, with 18 bases sitting between them. CDR3 size: 14 residues. The germline CDR1 and CDR2 sequences are SGHRS and YFSETQ. The CDR3 protein is CASSNLQGMGGYTF. The CDR3 DNA follows: TGCGCCAGCAGCAACCTACAGGGAATGGGCGGCTACACCTTC.

The chain employs TRBV11-2 and TRBJ2-1, with a weak D call TRBD2 (5 bases). V was cut by 4 bases and J by 10 bases, with 14 bases left in between. CDR3 length: 13 amino acids. Germline-derived CDR1 and CDR2 are SGHAT and FQNNGV. DNA of the CDR3: TGTGCCAGCAGCTCCCCGCGGGTTCGGGAGCAGTTCTTC. This codes for CASSSPRVREQFF.

Regarding this clone: This CDR3 is also generated by other DNA sequences in the sample. The genes are TRBV7-8 and TRBJ1-1; the D is unclear. V was cut by 1 base and J by 0 bases, with 6 bases left in between. The CDR3 extends over 14 amino acids. The germline gives CDR1 SGHVS, CDR2 FQNEAQ. CDR3 in DNA: TGTGCCAGCAGCTTAGGGGCTATGAACACTGAAGCTTTCTTT. As protein: CASSLGAMNTEAFF.

The rearrangement links TRBV7-8 to TRBJ1-2; 7 bases line up with TRBD1. The CDR3 is 11 amino acids. V shed 5 bases, J shed 10 bases, and the junction held 4 bases outside the gene matches. The germline V gene encodes CDR1 SGHVS and CDR2 FQNEAQ. Here the CDR3 reads CASSGGQLYTF. As DNA, the CDR3 is TGTGCCAGCAGCGGGGGACAGCTCTACACCTTC.

The chain combines TRBV2 with TRBJ1-5; D might be TRBD1 (5 bases). Germline V gene data show CDR1 as SNHLY and CDR2 as FYNNEI. Trimming shortened V by 3 bases and J by 2 bases, and 11 bases separated the two germline ends. The CDR3 consists of 15 residues. CDR3 in amino acids: CASSDRARGNQPQHF. The CDR3 nucleotides are TGTGCCAGCAGTGACAGGGCCAGGGGCAATCAGCCCCAGCATTTT.

This chain links TRBV6-5 with TRBJ1-6, with 7 bases fitting TRBD1. The junction had 3 bases not matched to a gene; V was cut back by 5 bases and J by 5 bases. This CDR3 comprises 14 residues. Germline V gene sequence: CDR1 MNHEY, CDR2 SVGAGI. The CDR3 sequence: CASSPQGNNSPLHF. The CDR3 DNA reads as TGTGCCAGCAGTCCACAGGGGAATAATTCACCCCTCCACTTT.

This chain links TRBV20-1 with TRBJ1-2; 10 bases line up with TRBD1. This CDR3 has 13 amino acids. Germline CDR1 and CDR2: DFQATT and SNEGSKA (reference sequence). After removal of 3 bases from V and 8 bases from J, the junction contained 6 bases not matched to a gene. The CDR3 region is CSASRQGARGYTF. For the CDR3, the DNA is TGCAGTGCTAGTCGACAGGGGGCGCGGGGCTACACCTTC.

The chain carries TRBV11-1 and TRBJ1-2, with D uncertain. The CDR3 is made up of 15 amino acids. CDR1 and CDR2 from the germline V gene are SGHAT and FQDESV (reference sequence). The V gene lost 0 bases and the J gene lost 3 bases, with 11 bases spanning the gap. CDR3 in DNA: TGTGCCAGCAGCTTAGCGCGAGTAAATTACTATGGCTACACCTTC. It yields the protein CASSLARVNYYGYTF. Looking up the rest from reference TRBV11-1 and TRBJ1-2 gives the full variable domain: EAEVAQSPRYKITEKSQAVAFWCDPISGHATLYWYRQILGQGPELLVQFQDESVVDDSQLPKDRFSAERLKGVDSTLKIQPAELGDSAMYLCASSLARVNYYGYTFGSGTRLTVV.

A note on this clone: Mismatch with germline at one junction end may stem from a read error. This chain joins TRBV28 and TRBJ2-5; D possibly corresponds to TRBD2 (6 bases). This CDR3 region has 15 residues. CDR1 is MDHEN, CDR2 SYDVKM, per germline. In nucleotides, the CDR3 is TGTGCCACCAGTCGTGGAGGGGCCGGCCAAGAGACCCAGTACTTC. This codes for CATSRGGAGQETQYF.

This CDR3 reads CASSGGQAARSNTGELFF. Written as DNA, the CDR3 is TGTGCCAGCAGTGGCGGACAGGCCGCCAGGTCGAACACCGGGGAGCTGTTTTTT. The chain combines TRBV2 with TRBJ2-2; TRBD1 agrees at 7 bases. Germline CDR1 SNHLY, CDR2 FYNNEI. V was clipped by 4 bases and J by 0 bases; unmatched bases: 11. The CDR3 runs 18 residues.

Only a few counts were recorded for this clone. In DNA form, the CDR3 reads TGTGCCAGTAAGAACAGGGGTACCTACGAGCAGTACTTC. Protein product: CASKNRGTYEQYF. The J gene is TRBJ2-7, the V gene TRBV19, with 7 bases identical to TRBD1. The CDR3 covers 13 residues. Trimming removed 7 bases from V and 2 bases from J; junction bases left unmatched: 5. The germline V gene encodes CDR1 LNHDA and CDR2 SQIVND (reference sequence).

The V call is TRBV28, the J call TRBJ2-3, with 7 bases fitting TRBD1. The CDR3 sequence is 17 residues long. Germline V gene sequence: CDR1 MDHEN, CDR2 SYDVKM. The V gene end was trimmed by 2 bases and the J gene end by 0 bases; junction bases not matched to a gene: 8. CDR3 sequence reads: CASSLPWGQTSTDTQYF. The CDR3 nucleotides read TGTGCCAGCAGTTTACCCTGGGGACAGACTAGCACAGATACGCAGTATTTT.

The V call is TRBV18, the J call TRBJ1-6, with a weak D call TRBD1 (5 bases). Between the trimmed V and J ends, which lost 2 bases and 10 bases, there was a span of 12 bases. CDR1 is KGHSH, CDR2 LQKENI, per germline. The CDR3 extends over 14 amino acids. CDR3 DNA sequence: TGTGCCAGCTCACCATCGGGGGGGAACTCACCCCTCCACTTT. As protein: CASSPSGGNSPLHF.

The chain is built from TRBV4-3 and TRBJ2-1, with TRBD2 identical over 12 bases. Germline values: CDR1 LGHNA, CDR2 YSLEER. This CDR3 has 18 residues. The V gene end was trimmed by 1 base and the J gene end by 1 base; junction bases not matched to a gene: 5. CDR3 sequence: CASSQGASGRGSYNEQFF. DNA of the CDR3: TGCGCCAGCAGCCAAGGGGCTAGCGGGAGGGGATCCTACAATGAGCAGTTCTTC.